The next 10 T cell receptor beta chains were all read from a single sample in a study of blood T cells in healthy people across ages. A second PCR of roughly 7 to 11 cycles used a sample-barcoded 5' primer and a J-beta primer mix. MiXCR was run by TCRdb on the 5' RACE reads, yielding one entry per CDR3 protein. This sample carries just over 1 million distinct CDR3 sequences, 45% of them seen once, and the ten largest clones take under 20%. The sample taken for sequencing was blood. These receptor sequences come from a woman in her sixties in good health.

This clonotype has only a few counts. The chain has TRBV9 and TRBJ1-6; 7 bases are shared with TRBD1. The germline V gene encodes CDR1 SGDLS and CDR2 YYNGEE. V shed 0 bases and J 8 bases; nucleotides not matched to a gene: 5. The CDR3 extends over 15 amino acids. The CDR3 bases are TGTGCCAGCAGCGTAGAGGGGGCGCGGGATTCACCCCTCCACTTT. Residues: CASSVEGARDSPLHF.

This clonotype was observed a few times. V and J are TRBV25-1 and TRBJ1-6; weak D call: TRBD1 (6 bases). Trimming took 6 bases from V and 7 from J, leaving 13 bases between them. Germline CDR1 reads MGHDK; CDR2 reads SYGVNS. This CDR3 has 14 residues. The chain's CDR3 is CASRDSWGNSPLHF. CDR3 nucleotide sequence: TGTGCCAGCAGGGACAGCTGGGGAAATTCACCCCTCCACTTT.

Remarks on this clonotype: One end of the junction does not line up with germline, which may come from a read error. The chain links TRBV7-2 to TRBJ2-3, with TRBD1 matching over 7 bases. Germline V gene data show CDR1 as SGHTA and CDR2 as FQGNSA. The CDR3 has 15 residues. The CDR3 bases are TGTGCCAGCAGCCAGCCCCCAGCCGGGACAGAGACGCAGTATTTT. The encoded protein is CASSQPPAGTETQYF.

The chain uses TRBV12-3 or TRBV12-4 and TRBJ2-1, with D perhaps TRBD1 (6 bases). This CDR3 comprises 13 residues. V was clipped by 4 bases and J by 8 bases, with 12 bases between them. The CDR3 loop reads CASSSGRQDEQFF. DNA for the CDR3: TGTGCCAGCAGTTCGGGACGACAGGATGAGCAGTTCTTC.

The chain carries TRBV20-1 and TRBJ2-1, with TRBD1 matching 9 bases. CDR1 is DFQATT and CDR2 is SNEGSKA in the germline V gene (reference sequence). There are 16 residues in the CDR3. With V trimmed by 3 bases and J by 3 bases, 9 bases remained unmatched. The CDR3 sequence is CSARRPGTGFYNEQFF. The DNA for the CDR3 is TGCAGTGCTAGGAGACCCGGGACAGGGTTCTACAATGAGCAGTTCTTC.

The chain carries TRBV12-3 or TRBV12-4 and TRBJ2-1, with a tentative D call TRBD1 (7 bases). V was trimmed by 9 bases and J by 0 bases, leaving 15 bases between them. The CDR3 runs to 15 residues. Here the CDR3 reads CASGRTGSSYNEQFF. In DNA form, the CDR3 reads TGTGCCAGTGGGAGGACAGGTAGCTCCTACAATGAGCAGTTCTTC.

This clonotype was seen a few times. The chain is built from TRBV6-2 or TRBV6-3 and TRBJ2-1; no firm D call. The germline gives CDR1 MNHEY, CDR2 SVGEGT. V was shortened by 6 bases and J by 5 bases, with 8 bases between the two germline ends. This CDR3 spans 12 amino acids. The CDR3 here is CASRLGHNEQFF. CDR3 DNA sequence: TGTGCCAGCAGGCTAGGGCACAATGAGCAGTTCTTC.

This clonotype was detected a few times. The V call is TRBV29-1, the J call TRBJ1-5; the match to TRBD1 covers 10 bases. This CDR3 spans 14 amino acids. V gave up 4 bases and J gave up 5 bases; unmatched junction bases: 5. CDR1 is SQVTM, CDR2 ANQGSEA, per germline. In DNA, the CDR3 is TGCAGCGTTGTCGAGACAGGGGGCGATCAGCCCCAGCATTTT. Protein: CSVVETGGDQPQHF.

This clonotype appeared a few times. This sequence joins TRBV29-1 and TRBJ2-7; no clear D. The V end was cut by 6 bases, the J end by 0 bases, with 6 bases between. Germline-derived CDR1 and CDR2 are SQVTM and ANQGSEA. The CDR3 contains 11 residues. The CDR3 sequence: CSVAVSYEQYF. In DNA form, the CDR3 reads TGCAGCGTGGCGGTCTCCTACGAGCAGTACTTC.

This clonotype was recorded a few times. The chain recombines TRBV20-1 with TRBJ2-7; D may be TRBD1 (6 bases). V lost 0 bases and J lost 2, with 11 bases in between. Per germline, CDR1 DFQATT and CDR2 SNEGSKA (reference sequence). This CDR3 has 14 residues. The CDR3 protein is CSARDVGQTYEQYF. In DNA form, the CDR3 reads TGCAGTGCTAGAGATGTTGGACAGACCTACGAGCAGTACTTC.